Listed below are T cell receptor beta chains from one sample, sequenced in a study of T-cell reconstitution after alpha-beta-depleted transplantation in children. Each CDR3 protein gets one entry after TCRdb re-called the PCR reads with MiXCR. The sample holds about 580,000 distinct CDR3 sequences, 25% to 30% seen once. The sequences come from PBMCs, collected before TCRalphabeta/CD19-depleted stem cell transplant. All receptors derive from a boy under two years old with Wiskott-Aldrich syndrome, due to receive a stem cell transplant. CDR3s include the opening cysteine and the closing phenylalanine or tryptophan. Fields, in order: J gene, V gene, clone size, CDR3 length, D gene, CDR3 DNA, CDR3 protein. A D gene is named only where the DNA matches it firmly. Clone size is not always given. Where it is, it says once, few, many or a class for expanded clones.

TRBJ2-5,TRBV18,NA,15,TRBD2,TGTGCCAGCTCACCACTGCGGGAGGGGAAAGAGACCCAGTACTTC,CASSPLREGKETQYF
TRBJ1-1,TRBV15,NA,15,NA,TGTGCCACCAGCAGAGGCGGGACCGAGAACACTGAAGCTTTCTTT,CATSRGGTENTEAFF
TRBJ2-5,TRBV5-6,NA,15,NA,TGTGCCAGCAGCTTGGCCCCGACTATACAAGAGACCCAGTACTTC,CASSLAPTIQETQYF
TRBJ2-7,TRBV27,NA,17,TRBD2,TGTGCCAGCAGTTTATCTGGGGTTAGCGGGAGGGATCGCGAGCAGTACTTC,CASSLSGVSGRDREQYF
TRBJ1-1,TRBV6-5,NA,13,NA,TGTGCCAGCAGTTACGGGTTGGGAACGGCGGCTTTCTTT,CASSYGLGTAAFF
TRBJ2-4,TRBV6-2/TRBV6-3,many,13,NA,TGTGCCAGCAGTTACGGAGGGGGTATCATTCAGTACTTC,CASSYGGGIIQYF
TRBJ1-4,TRBV7-2,NA,16,TRBD1,TGTGCCAGCAGCTTATTTAGGGCAGGGGGAGATGAAAAACTGTTTTTT,CASSLFRAGGDEKLFF
TRBJ2-1,TRBV7-9,NA,14,TRBD2,TGTGCCAGCAGCTTAGCTCTAGCGGGAGGCGAGCAGTTCTTC,CASSLALAGGEQFF
TRBJ2-7,TRBV5-1,few,15,NA,TGCGCCAGCAGCTTGGGGGGGTCTCAGATCTACGAGCAGTACTTC,CASSLGGSQIYEQYF
TRBJ1-2,TRBV4-1,NA,16,NA,TGCGCCAGCAGCCAAGATCGGGAATGGGTTAACTATGGCTACACCTTC,CASSQDREWVNYGYTF
TRBJ1-4,TRBV10-3,NA,15,NA,TGTGCCATCAGTGGTTTCCTGGGTACTAATGAAAAACTGTTTTTT,CAISGFLGTNEKLFF
TRBJ2-3,TRBV7-9,NA,13,NA,TGTGCCAGCAGCGTCCCTTCGGGAGATACGCAGTATTTT,CASSVPSGDTQYF
TRBJ1-5,TRBV6-1,NA,14,NA,TGTGCCAGCAAAAAACAACTTAGCAATCAGCCCCAGCATTTT,CASKKQLSNQPQHF
TRBJ2-3,TRBV20-1,NA,13,NA,TGCAGTGCTAAGGGGGAAAGCACAGATACGCAGTATTTT,CSAKGESTDTQYF
TRBJ2-5,TRBV15,few,14,TRBD1,TGTGCCACCAGCAGTAGACAGGGCCCGGAGACCCAGTACTTC,CATSSRQGPETQYF
TRBJ2-2,TRBV29-1,NA,14,TRBD1,TGCAGCGTTCCGGAACAGGGGATTAACGGGGAGCTGTTTTTT,CSVPEQGINGELFF
TRBJ2-3,TRBV7-9,NA,16,NA,TGTGCCAGCAGCTTAAATTCGCGCTCCTTCACAGATACGCAGTATTTT,CASSLNSRSFTDTQYF
TRBJ2-1,TRBV24-1,few,11,NA,TGTGCCACCGGCGAGAGGGATGAGCAGTTCTTC,CATGERDEQFF
TRBJ2-3,TRBV7-9,few,16,NA,TGTGCCAGCAGCTCCCAGACACCACTTAGCACAGATACGCAGTATTTT,CASSSQTPLSTDTQYF
TRBJ2-2,TRBV5-1,NA,14,NA,TGCGCCAGCAGCTTGGAAGGGGACACCGGGGAGCTGTTTTTT,CASSLEGDTGELFF
TRBJ1-2,TRBV27,few,14,NA,TGTGCCAGCAGTTCCCTAGGACAACGTTATGGCTACACCTTC,CASSSLGQRYGYTF
TRBJ2-6,TRBV6-5,NA,16,TRBD1,TGTGCCAGCAGTTACCCGACAGGGTCTGGGGCCAACGTCCTGACTTTC,CASSYPTGSGANVLTF
TRBJ2-3,TRBV12-3/TRBV12-4,few,16,TRBD2,TGTGCCAGCAGTTTTCCTAGCGGGAGATTCGGGGATACGCAGTATTTT,CASSFPSGRFGDTQYF
TRBJ2-3,TRBV3-1,NA,15,TRBD2,TGTGCCAGCAACAGACTAGCGGGAGGGGCAGATACGCAGTATTTT,CASNRLAGGADTQYF
TRBJ2-3,TRBV20-1,few,14,NA,TGCAGTGGGAGCTTGAACGCGTTGCTGTCCCCGCAGTATTTT,CSGSLNALLSPQYF
TRBJ2-1,TRBV12-3/TRBV12-4,NA,15,TRBD2,TGTGCCAGCAGTTTTCGACTAGCGCTTGTTAATGAGCAGTTCTTC,CASSFRLALVNEQFF
TRBJ2-1,TRBV10-2,NA,15,TRBD2,TGCGCCAGCAGACTAGCGGGAGACCCCCCAAATGAGCAGTTCTTC,CASRLAGDPPNEQFF
TRBJ2-1,TRBV9,few,12,TRBD1,TGTGCCAGCAGCACGACAGGGAGTGAGCAGTTCTTC,CASSTTGSEQFF
TRBJ2-3,TRBV20-1,NA,15,TRBD1,TGCAGTGCCCAGTCAAGGGACAGGTCCACAGATACGCAGTATTTT,CSAQSRDRSTDTQYF
TRBJ2-7,TRBV20-1,few,15,TRBD2,TGCAGTGCTAGCGCGGGACTAGCGGGAGGGCCTGAGCAGTACTTC,CSASAGLAGGPEQYF
TRBJ2-2,TRBV21-1,NA,17,NA,TGTGCCAGCCGAAATAAGACTAGCGGGAAGGGGACCGGGGAGCTGTTTTTT,CASRNKTSGKGTGELFF
TRBJ2-5,TRBV18,NA,18,NA,TGTGCCAGCTCACCACTGGGTGGGGGAAGACTTGGACAAGAGACCCAGTACTTC,CASSPLGGGRLGQETQYF
TRBJ1-2,TRBV9,NA,13,TRBD1,TGTGCCAGCAGCGTAGAGGGGGCTGGCGGCTACACCTTC,CASSVEGAGGYTF
TRBJ1-6,TRBV20-1,NA,17,TRBD1,TGCAGTGCTAGAGAAGGTGACAGGGGGACATATAATTCACCCCTCCACTTT,CSAREGDRGTYNSPLHF